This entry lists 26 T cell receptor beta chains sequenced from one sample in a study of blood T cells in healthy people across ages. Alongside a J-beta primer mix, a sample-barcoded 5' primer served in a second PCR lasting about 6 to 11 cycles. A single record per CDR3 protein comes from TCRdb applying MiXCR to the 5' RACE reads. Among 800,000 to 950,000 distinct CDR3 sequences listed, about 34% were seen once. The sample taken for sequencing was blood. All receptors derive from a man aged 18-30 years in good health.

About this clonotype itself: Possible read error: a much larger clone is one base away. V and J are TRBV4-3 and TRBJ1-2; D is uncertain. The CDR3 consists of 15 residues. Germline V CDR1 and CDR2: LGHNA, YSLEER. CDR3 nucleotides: TGCGTCAGCAGCCAAGGGCTTTCGGGTCTCTATGGCTACACCTTC. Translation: CVSSQGLSGLYGYTF.

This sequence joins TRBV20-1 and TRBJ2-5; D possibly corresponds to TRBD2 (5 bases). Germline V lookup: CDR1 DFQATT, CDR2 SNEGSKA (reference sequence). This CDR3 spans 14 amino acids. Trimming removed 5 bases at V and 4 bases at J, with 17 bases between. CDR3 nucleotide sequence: TGCAGTGCTCAAGCGGAAGGGCTACCAGAGACCCAGTACTTC. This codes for CSAQAEGLPETQYF.

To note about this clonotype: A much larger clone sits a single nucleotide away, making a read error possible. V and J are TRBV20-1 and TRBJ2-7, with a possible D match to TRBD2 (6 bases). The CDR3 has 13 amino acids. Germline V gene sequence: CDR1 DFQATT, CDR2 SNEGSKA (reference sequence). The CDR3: CSARSGGDYGQYF. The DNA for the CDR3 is TGCAGTGCTAGATCCGGCGGGGATTACGGGCAGTACTTC.

As DNA, the CDR3 is TGTGCCAGCGTAGCGACAGGGGGCTGGAATGAGCAGTTCTTC. This codes for CASVATGGWNEQFF. The chain couples TRBV6-2 or TRBV6-3 to TRBJ2-1, with 10 nucleotides matching TRBD1. The trim removed 8 bases at V and 7 bases at J, leaving 8 bases unmatched. CDR3 length: 14 amino acids. Germline V gene data show CDR1 as MNHEY and CDR2 as SVGEGT.

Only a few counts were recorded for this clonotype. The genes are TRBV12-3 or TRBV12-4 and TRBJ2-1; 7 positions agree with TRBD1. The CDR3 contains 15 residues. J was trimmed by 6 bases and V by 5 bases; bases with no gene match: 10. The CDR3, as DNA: TGTGCCAGCAGTCATACAGGGGACCCCTTCAATGAGCAGTTCTTC. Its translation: CASSHTGDPFNEQFF.

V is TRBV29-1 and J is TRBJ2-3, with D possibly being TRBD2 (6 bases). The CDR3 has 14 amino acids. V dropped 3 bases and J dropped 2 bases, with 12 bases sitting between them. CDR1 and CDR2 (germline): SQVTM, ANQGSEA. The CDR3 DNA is TGCAGCGTTGAGGTTAGCGGATACACAGATACGCAGTATTTT. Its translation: CSVEVSGYTDTQYF.

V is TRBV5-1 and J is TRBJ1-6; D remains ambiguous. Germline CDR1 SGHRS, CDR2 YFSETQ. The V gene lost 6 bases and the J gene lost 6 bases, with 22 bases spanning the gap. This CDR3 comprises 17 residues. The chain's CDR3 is CASTLYGPWIPNSPLHF. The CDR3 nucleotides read TGCGCCAGCACCTTATATGGACCGTGGATTCCTAATTCACCCCTCCACTTT.

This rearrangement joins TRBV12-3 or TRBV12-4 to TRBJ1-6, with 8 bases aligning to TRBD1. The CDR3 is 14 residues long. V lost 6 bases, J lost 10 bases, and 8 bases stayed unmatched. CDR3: CASRRQGRISPLHF. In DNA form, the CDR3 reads TGTGCCAGCAGGAGACAGGGGCGGATATCACCCCTCCACTTT.

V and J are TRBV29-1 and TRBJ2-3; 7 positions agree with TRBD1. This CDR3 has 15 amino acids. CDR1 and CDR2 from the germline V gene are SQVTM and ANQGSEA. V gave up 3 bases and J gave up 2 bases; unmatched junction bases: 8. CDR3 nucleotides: TGCAGCGTTGAGGCCCGGGACAGTTCCACAGATACGCAGTATTTT. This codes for CSVEARDSSTDTQYF.

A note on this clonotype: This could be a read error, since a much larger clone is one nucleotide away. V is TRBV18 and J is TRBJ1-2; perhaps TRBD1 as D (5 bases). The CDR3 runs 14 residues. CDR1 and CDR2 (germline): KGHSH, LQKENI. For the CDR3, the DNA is TGTGCCGGCTCACCACCGGGGCCTAACTATGGCTACACCTTC. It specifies CAGSPPGPNYGYTF.

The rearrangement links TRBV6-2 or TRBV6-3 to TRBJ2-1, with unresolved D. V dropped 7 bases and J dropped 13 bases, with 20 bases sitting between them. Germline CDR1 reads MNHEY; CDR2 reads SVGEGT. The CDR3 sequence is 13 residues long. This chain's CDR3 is CASTQAGEETQFF. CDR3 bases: TGTGCCAGCACCCAAGCTGGGGAAGAGACCCAGTTCTTC.

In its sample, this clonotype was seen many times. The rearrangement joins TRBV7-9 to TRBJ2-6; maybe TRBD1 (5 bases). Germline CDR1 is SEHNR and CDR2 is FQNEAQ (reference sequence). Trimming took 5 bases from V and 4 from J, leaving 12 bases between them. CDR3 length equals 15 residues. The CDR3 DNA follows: TGTGCCAGCAGCCCACAGGTTACCGGGGCCAACGTCCTGACTTTC. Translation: CASSPQVTGANVLTF.

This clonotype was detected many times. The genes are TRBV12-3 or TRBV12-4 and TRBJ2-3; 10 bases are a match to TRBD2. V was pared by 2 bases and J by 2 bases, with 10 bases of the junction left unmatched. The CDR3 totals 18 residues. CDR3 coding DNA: TGTGCCAGCAGTTTATCAGCAGCGGGGGGGCGAGACACAGATACGCAGTATTTT. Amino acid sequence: CASSLSAAGGRDTDTQYF.

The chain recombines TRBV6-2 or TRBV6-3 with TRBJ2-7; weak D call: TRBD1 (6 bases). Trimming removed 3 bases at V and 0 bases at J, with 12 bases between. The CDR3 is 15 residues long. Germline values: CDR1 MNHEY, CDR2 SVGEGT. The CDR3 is CASSYGQSSSYEQYF. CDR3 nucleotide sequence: TGTGCCAGCAGTTATGGACAGAGTAGCTCCTACGAGCAGTACTTC.

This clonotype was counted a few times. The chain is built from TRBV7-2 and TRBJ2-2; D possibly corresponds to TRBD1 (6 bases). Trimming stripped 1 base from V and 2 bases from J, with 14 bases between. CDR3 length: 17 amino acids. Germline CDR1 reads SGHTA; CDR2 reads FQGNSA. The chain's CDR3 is CASSLGWDMVNTGELFF. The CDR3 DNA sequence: TGTGCCAGCAGCTTAGGTTGGGACATGGTAAACACCGGGGAGCTGTTTTTT.

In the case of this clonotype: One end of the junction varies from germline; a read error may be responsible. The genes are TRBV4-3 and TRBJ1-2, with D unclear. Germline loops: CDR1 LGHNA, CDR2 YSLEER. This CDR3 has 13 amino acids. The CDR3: CASSQDRSYGCTF. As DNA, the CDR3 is TGCGCCAGCAGCCAAGATCGGTCGTATGGCTGCACCTTC.

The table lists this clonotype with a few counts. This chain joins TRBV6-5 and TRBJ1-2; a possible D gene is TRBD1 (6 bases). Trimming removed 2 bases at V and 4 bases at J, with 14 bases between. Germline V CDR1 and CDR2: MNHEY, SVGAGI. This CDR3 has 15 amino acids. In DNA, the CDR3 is TGTGCCAGCAGTTACGTGGCAGGACAGAGCTATGGCTACACCTTC. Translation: CASSYVAGQSYGYTF.

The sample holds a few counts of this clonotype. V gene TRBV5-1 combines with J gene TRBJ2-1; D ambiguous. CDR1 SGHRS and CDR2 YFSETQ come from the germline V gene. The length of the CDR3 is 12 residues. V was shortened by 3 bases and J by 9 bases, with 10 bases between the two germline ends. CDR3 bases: TGCGCCAGCAGCTCTGGTGGAACTGAGCAGTTCTTC. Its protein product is CASSSGGTEQFF.

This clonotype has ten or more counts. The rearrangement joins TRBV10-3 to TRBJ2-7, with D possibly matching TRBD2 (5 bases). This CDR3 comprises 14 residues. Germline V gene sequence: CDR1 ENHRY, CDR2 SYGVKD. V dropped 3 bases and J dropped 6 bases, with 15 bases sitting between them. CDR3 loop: CAISDEDSPLEQYF. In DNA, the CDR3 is TGTGCCATCAGTGATGAGGACTCGCCCCTCGAGCAGTACTTC.

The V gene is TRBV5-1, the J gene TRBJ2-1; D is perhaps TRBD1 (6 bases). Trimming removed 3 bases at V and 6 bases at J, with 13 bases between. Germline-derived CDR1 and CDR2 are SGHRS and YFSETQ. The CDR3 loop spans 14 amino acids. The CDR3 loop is CASSSTTQGNEQFF. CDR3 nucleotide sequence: TGCGCCAGCAGCTCCACCACACAGGGCAATGAGCAGTTCTTC. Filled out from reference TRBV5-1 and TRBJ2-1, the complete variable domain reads KAGVTQTPRYLIKTRGQQVTLSCSPISGHRSVSWYQQTPGQGLQFLFEYFSETQRNKGNFPGRFSGRQFSNSRSEMNVSTLELGDSALYLCASSSTTQGNEQFFGPGTRLTVL.

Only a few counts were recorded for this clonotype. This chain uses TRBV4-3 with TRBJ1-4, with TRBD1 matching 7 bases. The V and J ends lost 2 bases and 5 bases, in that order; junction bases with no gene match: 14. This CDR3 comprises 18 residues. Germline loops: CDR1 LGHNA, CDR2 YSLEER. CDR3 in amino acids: CASSQSWRRAGGNEKLFF. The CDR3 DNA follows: TGCGCCAGCAGCCAAAGCTGGCGTAGGGCAGGGGGGAATGAAAAACTGTTTTTT.

CDR3 in DNA: TGTGCCATCAGTGAGGGCGGGCTATTCAAAAACATTCAGTACTTC. It is translated as CAISEGGLFKNIQYF. This chain joins TRBV10-3 and TRBJ2-4; possible D gene TRBD2, 5 bases. CDR3 size: 15 residues. Germline lookup yields CDR1 ENHRY and CDR2 SYGVKD. V lost 2 bases to trimming and J lost 3 bases, with 11 bases between them.

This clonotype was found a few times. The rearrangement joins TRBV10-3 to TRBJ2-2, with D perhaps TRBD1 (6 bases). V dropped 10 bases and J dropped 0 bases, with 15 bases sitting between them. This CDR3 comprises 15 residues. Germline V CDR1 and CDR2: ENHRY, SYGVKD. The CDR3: CASITGPSNTGELFF. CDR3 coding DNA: TGTGCCAGCATCACAGGGCCCTCGAACACCGGGGAGCTGTTTTTT.

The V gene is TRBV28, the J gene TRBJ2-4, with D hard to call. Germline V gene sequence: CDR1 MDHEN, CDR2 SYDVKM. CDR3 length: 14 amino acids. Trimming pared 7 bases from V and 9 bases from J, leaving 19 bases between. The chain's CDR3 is CASKLGSRWGIQYF. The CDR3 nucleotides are TGTGCCAGCAAACTCGGGTCTCGATGGGGCATTCAGTACTTC.

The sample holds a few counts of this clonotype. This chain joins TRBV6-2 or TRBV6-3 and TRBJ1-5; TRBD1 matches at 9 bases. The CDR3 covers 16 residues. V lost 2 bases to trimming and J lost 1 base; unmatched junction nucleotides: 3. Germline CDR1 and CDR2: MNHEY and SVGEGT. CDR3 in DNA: TGTGCCAGCAGTTACGACAGGGGGATAAGCAATCAGCCCCAGCATTTT. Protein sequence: CASSYDRGISNQPQHF.

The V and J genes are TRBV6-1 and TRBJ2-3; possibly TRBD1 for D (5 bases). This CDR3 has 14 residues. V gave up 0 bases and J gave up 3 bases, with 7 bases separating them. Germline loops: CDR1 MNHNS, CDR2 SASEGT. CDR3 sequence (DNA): TGTGCCAGCAGTGAAGCCCAGGGAACAGATACGCAGTATTTT. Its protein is CASSEAQGTDTQYF.